This is a list of T cell receptor beta chains from one sample in a study of OX40 agonist ivuxolimab in advanced cancers. This table comes from immunoSEQ multiplex PCR, and its TCRdb copy is limited to in-frame clones, with some not included. Here the sample spans about 80,000 clones, approximately 88% being singletons. Sequenced material: CD4+ or CD8+ T cells sorted from blood, taken in a trial of the OX40 agonist ivuxolimab. All receptors come from an adult with an advanced solid tumor such as melanoma, head and neck, liver or kidney cancer. Each CDR3 is given with its conserved first and last residue. D genes are given only for firm matches. Rows give clone size only sometimes, using once, few, many, or a class for an expanded clone.

TGTGCCAGCAGTTGGACAGGGGGCCCCTATGACTATGGCTACACCTTC CASSWTGGPYDYGYTF TRBD1 TRBJ1-2 TRBV6-5 -
TGTGCCAGCAGCAACGGCCGGACGTCGGCCAACGTCCTGACTTTC CASSNGRTSANVLTF - TRBJ2-6 TRBV6-5 -
TGCGCCAGCGGGACTAGCGGGGGAACCGGGGAGCTGTTTTTT CASGTSGGTGELFF TRBD2 TRBJ2-2 TRBV5-1 -
TGCGCCAGCAGTTATAGCGGGAGCTATGGCGGAGGGGAGCTGTTTTTT CASSYSGSYGGGELFF TRBD2 TRBJ2-2 TRBV5-1 many
TGTGCCAGCAGTTACTCGGGCCAGGGCTATGGCTACACCTTC CASSYSGQGYGYTF - TRBJ1-2 TRBV6-5 -
TGTGCCAGCAGTTTTCCTACGACAGCGATCTCCTACGAGCAGTACTTC CASSFPTTAISYEQYF - TRBJ2-7 TRBV2 -
TGTGCCAGCAGTTCGGGGACAGGGTTACTCTACGAGCAGTACTTC CASSSGTGLLYEQYF TRBD1 TRBJ2-7 TRBV27 once
TGTGCCAGCAGCTTAGGAGCCTATGGCTACACCTTC CASSLGAYGYTF - TRBJ1-2 TRBV7-9 -
TGCAGCGCCCAGGGGGGCTCCTATAATTCACCCCTCCACTTT CSAQGGSYNSPLHF TRBD1 TRBJ1-6 TRBV29-1 -
TGTGCCAGCAGCCAAGAAGGGAGGGGAACAGGCGATGAAAAACTGTTTTTT CASSQEGRGTGDEKLFF - TRBJ1-4 TRBV4-2 -
TGTGCCAGCAGACCCTGGGGGACAGATACGCAGTATTTT CASRPWGTDTQYF - TRBJ2-3 TRBV5-6 -
TGCAGCGTTGAAGTACGGGGGAATGAGCAGTTCTTC CSVEVRGNEQFF - TRBJ2-1 TRBV29-1 -
TGTGCCAGCAGAACTACAGGGGGCGACTATGGCTACACCTTC CASRTTGGDYGYTF TRBD1 TRBJ1-2 TRBV6-6 -
TGTGCCAGCAGCTTAGAGGCTAGCGGGTCGGAGACCCAGTACTTC CASSLEASGSETQYF TRBD2 TRBJ2-5 TRBV7-6 once
TGTGCCACCAGCAGAGATCTGCCGGGGGGGACAGGCGGTGAAAAACTGTTTTTT CATSRDLPGGTGGEKLFF TRBD1 TRBJ1-4 TRBV15 -
TGTGCCAGCAGCTCTCTAGCGCCTGAGCAGTTCTTC CASSSLAPEQFF - TRBJ2-1 TRBV5-6 -
TGTGCCAGCAGCGTCTCCCCGGGGGGGAGTACCTACGAGCAGTACTTC CASSVSPGGSTYEQYF TRBD2 TRBJ2-7 TRBV9 once
TGTGCCAGCAGCCCTTCGGGCCTGTGGGGCACGGACACTGAAGCTTTCTTT CASSPSGLWGTDTEAFF - TRBJ1-1 TRBV5-6 -
TGTGCCAGCAGTTACTCGACGGCAGTCTCCTACGAGCAGTACTTC CASSYSTAVSYEQYF - TRBJ2-7 TRBV6-5 -
TGCGCCAGCAGTGAATTGGGGTTTAGCAATCAGCCCCAGCATTTT CASSELGFSNQPQHF - TRBJ1-5 TRBV10-2 -
TGTGCCAGTAGTATCGGGAATCAGCCCCAGCATTTT CASSIGNQPQHF - TRBJ1-5 TRBV19 -
TGCAGCGTTGTACCTTACTCGGCGGATACGCAGTATTTT CSVVPYSADTQYF - TRBJ2-3 TRBV29-1 once
TGTGCCAGCAGTTTGACGGAGGGCCAGCCCCAGCATTTT CASSLTEGQPQHF - TRBJ1-5 TRBV27 -
TGTGCCAGCAGCGCCCCCCCCCTAGGGGCAGATACGCAGTATTTT CASSAPPLGADTQYF - TRBJ2-3 TRBV9 -
TGTGCCAGCAGCTACGAGAACAGGGGGAGTCAGCCCCAGCATTTT CASSYENRGSQPQHF TRBD1 TRBJ1-5 TRBV5-5 -
TGTGCCAGCAGCTTAGGAGGACAGGGGGTAATAGGCTACACCTTC CASSLGGQGVIGYTF TRBD1 TRBJ1-2 TRBV7-9 once
TGTGCCTGGAGTAGTAGGGGTTTCCCCTACGAGCAGTACTTC CAWSSRGFPYEQYF - TRBJ2-7 TRBV30 -
TGTGCCAGCAGCTTAGGACTAGCGCCCTACAATGAGCAGTTCTTC CASSLGLAPYNEQFF TRBD2 TRBJ2-1 TRBV7-2 -
TGTGCCAGTACCCTCGGCGCCGGGGAGCTGTTTTTT CASTLGAGELFF - TRBJ2-2 TRBV19 -
TGTGCCAGCAGTGACTCTGAGACTAGCGGGCTAGCAGGAACAGATACGCAGTATTTT CASSDSETSGLAGTDTQYF TRBD2 TRBJ2-3 TRBV6-4 -
TGTGCCAGCAGCAACGAACCTGGGAGACAGGGTAACCAAGAGACCCAGTACTTC CASSNEPGRQGNQETQYF - TRBJ2-5 TRBV21-1 -
TGTGCCAGCAGCCGACGGGGACTAGCGGGAGGGCTGGCTGGGGAGACCCAGTACTTC CASSRRGLAGGLAGETQYF TRBD2 TRBJ2-5 TRBV7-9 -
TGTGCCAGCAGCTTGCTTTCGCAGGGGGCGTACACTGAAGCTTTCTTT CASSLLSQGAYTEAFF TRBD1 TRBJ1-1 TRBV5-6 -
TGTGCCAGCAGCTTGGGGGACAGGCGGCCAGATACGCAGTATTTT CASSLGDRRPDTQYF TRBD1 TRBJ2-3 TRBV5-6 few
TGTGCCAGCAGTTATTTGCAGAACTCCTACGAGCAGTACTTC CASSYLQNSYEQYF - TRBJ2-7 TRBV6-5 -
TGTGCCAGCTCACCCCGGTATGGAAACACCATATATTTT CASSPRYGNTIYF - TRBJ1-3 TRBV18 -